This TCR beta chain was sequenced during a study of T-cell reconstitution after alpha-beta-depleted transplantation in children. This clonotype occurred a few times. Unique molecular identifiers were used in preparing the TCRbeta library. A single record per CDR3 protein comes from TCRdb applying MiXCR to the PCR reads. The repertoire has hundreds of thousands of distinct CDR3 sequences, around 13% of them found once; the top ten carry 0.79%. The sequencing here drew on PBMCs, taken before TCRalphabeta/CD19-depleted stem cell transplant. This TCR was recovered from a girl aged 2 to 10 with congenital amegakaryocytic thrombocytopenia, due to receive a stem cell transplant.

The CDR3 bases are TGCAGTGCTCAAAGGTTCGGGGGTGCTGGGGCCAACGTCCTGACTTTC. It yields the protein CSAQRFGGAGANVLTF. The chain carries TRBV20-1 and TRBJ2-6, with D possibly matching TRBD2 (6 bases). V lost 5 bases to trimming and J lost 2 bases, with 16 bases between them. CDR1 and CDR2 (germline): DFQATT, SNEGSKA (reference sequence). This CDR3 has 16 amino acids.